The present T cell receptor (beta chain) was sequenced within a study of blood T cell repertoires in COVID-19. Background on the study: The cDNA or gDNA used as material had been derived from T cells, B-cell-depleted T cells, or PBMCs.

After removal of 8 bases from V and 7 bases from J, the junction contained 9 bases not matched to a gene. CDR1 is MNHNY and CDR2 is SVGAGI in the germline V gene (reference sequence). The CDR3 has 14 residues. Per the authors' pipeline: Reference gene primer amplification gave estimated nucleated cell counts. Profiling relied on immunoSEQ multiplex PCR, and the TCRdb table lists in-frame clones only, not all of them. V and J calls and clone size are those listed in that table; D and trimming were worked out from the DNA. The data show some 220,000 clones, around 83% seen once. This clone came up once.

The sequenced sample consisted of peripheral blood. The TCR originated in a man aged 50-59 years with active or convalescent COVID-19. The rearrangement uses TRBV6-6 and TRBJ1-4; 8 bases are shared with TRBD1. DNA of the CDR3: TGTGCCAGCGGAAGGACAGGGTTTCCTGAAAAACTGTTTTTT. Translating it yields CASGRTGFPEKLFF.